This TCR beta chain derives from a study of blood T cell repertoires in COVID-19. The overall study: Specimens from acute and convalescent COVID-19 originated in the United States, Italy and Spain. Sample material is recorded as cDNA or gDNA derived from T cells, B-cell-depleted T cells, or PBMCs.

This table comes from immunoSEQ multiplex PCR, and its TCRdb copy is limited to in-frame clones, with some not included. The sample yields fewer than 150,000 clones, approximately 80% seen once. With 0 bases clipped from V and 6 bases from J, the junction kept 10 bases outside the gene matches. The CDR3 sequence is 17 residues long. The V gene's germline CDR1 is MGHRA and CDR2 YSYEKL. This chain joins TRBV4-1 and TRBJ2-1; 8 bases align to TRBD2. This TCR was recovered from a woman over 75 in a cohort sampled during active or convalescent COVID-19. Material for sequencing was peripheral blood. This chain's CDR3 is CASSQERARGAFNEQFF. The DNA of the CDR3 is TGCGCCAGCAGCCAAGAACGGGCGCGGGGGGCCTTCAATGAGCAGTTCTTC.